The 28 T cell receptor beta chains in this list originate from one sample, sequenced in a study of T cells in narcolepsy. Generated by immunoSEQ multiplex PCR, the TCRdb table keeps only in-frame clones and is missing some. The table has approximately 35,000 clones, roughly 87% seen once; the top ten hold roughly 0.89%. The specimen sequenced was CD45RA- memory CD4+ T cells from PBMCs. The receptors were sampled from a human donor with narcolepsy.

The J gene is TRBJ2-2, the V gene TRBV2, with D hard to call. V shed 4 bases and J shed 5 bases, with 5 bases lying between them. The CDR3 loop spans 12 amino acids. Germline V CDR1 and CDR2: SNHLY, FYNNEI. The CDR3 DNA follows: TGTGCCAGCAGTGTTCCGACCGGGGAGCTGTTTTTT. Protein: CASSVPTGELFF. Based on the CDR3 plus reference TRBV2 and TRBJ2-2, the full variable domain is EPEVTQTPSHQVTQMGQEVILRCVPISNHLYFYWYRQILGQKVEFLVSFYNNEISEKSEIFDDQFSVERPDGSNFTLKIRSTKLEDSAMYFCASSVPTGELFFGEGSRLTVL.

The rearrangement links TRBV6-1 to TRBJ2-7; 10 bases align to TRBD1. Germline lookup yields CDR1 MNHNS and CDR2 SASEGT. Trimming cost V 6 bases and J 7 bases; bases outside gene matches: 9. The CDR3 sequence is 14 residues long. The DNA for the CDR3 is TGTGCCAGCAGACGGGACAGGGGAGTGAGTGAGCAGTACTTC. It encodes CASRRDRGVSEQYF.

This clone turned up a few times. CDR3 sequence (DNA): TGTGCCAGCAGCTTGGTGCCGGGGAATGAGCAGTTCTTC. Protein: CASSLVPGNEQFF. V is TRBV5-4 and J is TRBJ2-1; a possible D gene is TRBD2 (5 bases). The V end was cut by 0 bases, the J end by 7 bases, with 8 bases between. The CDR3 consists of 13 residues. Germline V CDR1 and CDR2: SGHNT, YYREEE (reference sequence).

The V and J genes are TRBV7-9 and TRBJ1-1; the D is unclear. The CDR3 consists of 17 residues. Trimming removed 2 bases from V and 2 bases from J, with 18 bases in between. The V gene's germline CDR1 is SEHNR and CDR2 FQNEAQ (reference sequence). The CDR3 loop is CASSLTAPSFRNTEAFF. The CDR3 nucleotides are TGTGCCAGCAGCTTAACAGCTCCCTCGTTTCGCAACACTGAAGCTTTCTTT.

The chain has TRBV10-3 and TRBJ1-1; D gene uncertain. The germline CDR1 and CDR2 sequences are ENHRY and SYGVKD. The CDR3 is made up of 13 amino acids. Deletions cut 3 bases from V and 2 bases from J, with 7 bases between. The CDR3 protein is CAISDKRNTEAFF. As DNA, the CDR3 is TGTGCCATCAGTGATAAGAGAAACACTGAAGCTTTCTTT.

V and J are TRBV10-3 and TRBJ1-3, with D uncertain. Matching the DNA end better, TRBJ2-2 makes the J call doubtful. Germline V lookup: CDR1 ENHRY, CDR2 SYGVKD. CDR3 length equals 13 residues. The CDR3 spells CAISEAYTGELFF. DNA for the CDR3: TGTGCCATCAGTGAGGCCTACACCGGGGAGCTGTTTTTT.

V and J are TRBV5-4 and TRBJ2-2; 9 bases fit TRBD1. The V gene's germline CDR1 is SGHNT and CDR2 YYREEE (reference sequence). The CDR3 loop spans 15 amino acids. V lost 3 bases to trimming and J lost 6 bases; unmatched junction nucleotides: 6. The DNA of the CDR3 is TGTGCCAGCAGCTCGGGACAGGGCAGTCCCGGGGAGCTGTTTTTT. It codes for CASSSGQGSPGELFF.

V and J are TRBV2 and TRBJ1-2; 8 bases map to TRBD1. V dropped 7 bases and J dropped 8; count of bases not matched to a gene: 12. Germline V gene data show CDR1 as SNHLY and CDR2 as FYNNEI. This CDR3 comprises 14 residues. The CDR3 coding sequence is TGTGCCAGCAAGGTCGTGACAGGGGAGCGCGGCTACACCTTC. Encoded protein: CASKVVTGERGYTF.

The gene calls are TRBV15 and TRBJ1-1; no reliable D call. This CDR3 is built from 13 residues. Germline lookup yields CDR1 LNHNV and CDR2 YYDKDF (reference sequence). Trimming shortened V by 0 bases and J by 3 bases, and 5 bases separated the two germline ends. Written as DNA, the CDR3 is TGTGCCACCAGCAGAGACCACCACACTGAAGCTTTCTTT. It encodes CATSRDHHTEAFF.

The genes are TRBV9 and TRBJ2-1, with no clear D. V was clipped by 2 bases and J by 7 bases, with 13 bases between them. Germline CDR1 reads SGDLS; CDR2 reads YYNGEE. The CDR3 sequence is 14 residues long. CDR3 amino acids: CASSVSPSVNEQFF. Here the CDR3 DNA reads TGTGCCAGCAGCGTTAGCCCTTCTGTAAATGAGCAGTTCTTC.

The chain employs TRBV20-1 and TRBJ2-7, with TRBD2 as a possible D gene (6 bases). The CDR3 is 11 residues long. Deletions cut 7 bases from V and 5 bases from J, with 12 bases between. Germline loops: CDR1 DFQATT, CDR2 SNEGSKA (reference sequence). This CDR3 reads CSVGGRHEQYF. The DNA of the CDR3 is TGCAGTGTGGGGGGACGCCACGAGCAGTACTTC.

The rearrangement uses TRBV28 and TRBJ1-6; TRBD1 is a possible D gene (6 bases). V lost 5 bases and J lost 3, with 11 bases in between. The CDR3 extends over 15 amino acids. CDR1 is MDHEN and CDR2 is SYDVKM in the germline V gene. The CDR3 nucleotides are TGTGCCAGCAGTCCGGGACACATCTATAATTCACCCCTCCACTTT. Amino acids: CASSPGHIYNSPLHF.

The genes are TRBV7-8 and TRBJ1-3, with 9 bases lining up with TRBD1. CDR1 SGHVS and CDR2 FQNEAQ come from the germline V gene. This CDR3 is 17 amino acids long. Trimming cost V 3 bases and J 0 bases; bases outside gene matches: 6. The CDR3 loop is CASSLYDRGSSGNTIYF. The CDR3 region has the DNA TGTGCCAGCAGCTTGTACGACAGGGGGAGCTCTGGAAACACCATATATTTT.

The chain uses TRBV12-5 and TRBJ2-3; D uncertain. V lost 0 bases and J 5 bases, leaving 6 bases between the germline ends. Germline values: CDR1 LGHNT, CDR2 FRNRAP. This CDR3 is 13 amino acids long. CDR3: CASGLVNEDTQYF. Written as DNA, the CDR3 is TGTGCTAGTGGTTTGGTTAACGAAGATACGCAGTATTTT.

V usage is TRBV4-1 and J usage is TRBJ2-7; D is uncertain. CDR1 is MGHRA and CDR2 is YSYEKL in the germline V gene. CDR3 length: 15 amino acids. V lost 0 bases, J lost 3 bases, and 12 bases lay in between. CDR3 sequence (DNA): TGCGCCAGCAGCCAAGAACGAGTTGGGAACTACGAGCAGTACTTC. It yields the protein CASSQERVGNYEQYF.

This chain joins TRBV14 and TRBJ2-1; 7 bases map to TRBD1. The CDR3 loop spans 15 amino acids. CDR1 is SGHDN and CDR2 is FVKESK in the germline V gene. The junction had 6 bases not matched to a gene; V was cut back by 5 bases and J by 2 bases. CDR3 in DNA: TGTGCCAGCAGCAACAGGGGTAGCACCTACAATGAGCAGTTCTTC. Protein sequence: CASSNRGSTYNEQFF. The complete variable domain, with remaining parts taken from reference TRBV14 and TRBJ2-1, reads EAGVTQFPSHSVIEKGQTVTLRCDPISGHDNLYWYRRVMGKEIKFLLHFVKESKQDESGMPNNRFLAERTGGTYSTLKVQPAELEDSGVYFCASSNRGSTYNEQFFGPGTRLTVL.

The V and J genes are TRBV14 and TRBJ1-6; possible D gene TRBD1, 5 bases. The CDR3 runs 13 residues. V was cut by 3 bases and J by 9 bases, with 9 bases left in between. Per germline, CDR1 SGHDN and CDR2 FVKESK. CDR3 protein: CASSHPGRSPLHF. The CDR3 nucleotides read TGTGCCAGCAGCCACCCGGGGCGTTCACCCCTCCACTTT.

The V gene is TRBV5-6, the J gene TRBJ1-4, with TRBD1 matching over 9 bases. Trimming took 0 bases from V and 0 from J; bases not matched to a gene: 6. The germline CDR1 and CDR2 sequences are SGHDT and YYEEEE. This CDR3 has 18 amino acids. The CDR3 loop reads CASSLAGTGRTTNEKLFF. CDR3 DNA sequence: TGTGCCAGCAGCTTGGCCGGGACAGGGAGGACAACTAATGAAAAACTGTTTTTT.

V and J are TRBV7-9 and TRBJ2-6; D is perhaps TRBD1 or TRBD2 (5 bases each). Trimming removed 0 bases from V and 11 bases from J, with 17 bases in between. The CDR3 is made up of 16 amino acids. In germline, CDR1 is SEHNR, CDR2 FQNEAQ (reference sequence). CDR3 loop: CASSLAMGREGHVLTF. As DNA, the CDR3 is TGTGCCAGCAGCTTAGCGATGGGGCGTGAGGGTCACGTCCTGACTTTC.

The chain combines TRBV28 with TRBJ1-5; 7 bases line up with TRBD1. The CDR3 length is 16 residues. Germline V CDR1 and CDR2: MDHEN, SYDVKM. With 7 bases clipped from V and 5 bases from J, the junction kept 14 bases outside the gene matches. The CDR3 protein is CASMRGGGRGDQPQHF. DNA of the CDR3: TGTGCCAGCATGAGGGGAGGGGGCAGGGGGGATCAGCCCCAGCATTTT.

V gene TRBV7-9 combines with J gene TRBJ2-3, with TRBD2 identical over 13 bases. The CDR3 is made up of 16 amino acids. Germline V gene sequence: CDR1 SEHNR, CDR2 FQNEAQ (reference sequence). The V segment lost 3 bases and the J segment 2 bases; nucleotides outside the gene matches: 2. The CDR3 spells CASSLTSGRTTDTQYF. CDR3 DNA: TGTGCCAGCAGCTTGACTAGCGGGAGGACCACAGATACGCAGTATTTT.

The chain joins TRBV7-8 to TRBJ2-2; 13 bases are shared with TRBD2. CDR3 size: 19 residues. Losses at the gene ends were 2 bases for V and 0 bases for J; bases not matched to a gene: 6. Germline CDR1 and CDR2: SGHVS and FQNEAQ. CDR3 protein: CASSLLAGLAGTNTGELFF. DNA of the CDR3: TGTGCCAGCAGCTTATTGGCGGGACTAGCGGGGACGAACACCGGGGAGCTGTTTTTT.

The chain carries TRBV7-6 and TRBJ2-2, with D hard to call. This CDR3 region has 13 residues. Germline V gene sequence: CDR1 SGHVS, CDR2 FNYEAQ. V gave up 5 bases and J gave up 4 bases, with 8 bases separating them. CDR3 amino acids: CASSGDLTGELFF. DNA of the CDR3: TGTGCCAGCAGCGGCGACCTCACCGGGGAGCTGTTTTTT.

The chain combines TRBV6-5 with TRBJ2-7; D may correspond to TRBD1 or TRBD2 (5 bases each). Trimming cost V 2 bases and J 6 bases, with 11 bases left between them. The CDR3 contains 13 residues. Germline CDR1 is MNHEY and CDR2 is SVGAGI. The CDR3 is CASSYRDASEQYF. The CDR3 DNA reads TGTGCCAGCAGTTACAGGGACGCAAGCGAGCAGTACTTC.

This chain joins TRBV5-1 and TRBJ2-3; D call uncertain. The CDR3 contains 12 residues. Deletions cut 4 bases from V and 6 bases from J, with 9 bases between. Germline V gene sequence: CDR1 SGHRS, CDR2 YFSETQ. The CDR3 DNA sequence: TGCGCCAGCAGCCAGCTGGGGGATACGCAGTATTTT. It codes for CASSQLGDTQYF.

The chain has TRBV28 and TRBJ2-1; tentative D call: TRBD2 (6 bases). Looked up from germline, CDR1 is MDHEN and CDR2 is SYDVKM. This CDR3 has 15 residues. Trimming stripped 5 bases from V and 6 bases from J, with 17 bases between. CDR3 nucleotide sequence: TGTGCCAGCAGTGTTACCGGGACTCGCCCCAATGAGCAGTTCTTC. This translates into CASSVTGTRPNEQFF.

The CDR3 region has the DNA TGTGCCAGCAGTTGGGCGAACACTGAAGCTTTCTTT. Protein product: CASSWANTEAFF. The chain is built from TRBV28 and TRBJ1-1, with D unresolved. CDR1 and CDR2 from the germline V gene are MDHEN and SYDVKM. Trimming removed 4 bases at V and 1 base at J, with 4 bases between. The CDR3 is 12 residues long.

V is TRBV6-5 and J is TRBJ1-2, with a possible D match to TRBD1 (5 bases). V shed 6 bases and J shed 7 bases, with 15 bases lying between them. Germline V gene data show CDR1 as MNHEY and CDR2 as SVGAGI. The CDR3 extends over 13 amino acids. Here the CDR3 reads CASSPSRGGGYTF. The DNA of the CDR3 is TGTGCCAGCAGCCCCTCCCGGGGCGGTGGCTACACCTTC.